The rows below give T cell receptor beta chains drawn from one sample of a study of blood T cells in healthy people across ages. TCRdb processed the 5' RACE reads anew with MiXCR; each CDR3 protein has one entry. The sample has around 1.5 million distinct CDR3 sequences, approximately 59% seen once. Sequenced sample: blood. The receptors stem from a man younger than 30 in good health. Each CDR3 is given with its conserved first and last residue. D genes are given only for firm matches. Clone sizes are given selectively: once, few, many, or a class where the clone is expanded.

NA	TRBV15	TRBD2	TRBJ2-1	CATSRLAGGHNEQFF	TGTGCCACCAGCAGGTTAGCGGGGGGGCACAATGAGCAGTTCTTC
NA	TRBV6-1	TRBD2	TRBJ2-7	CASSYLGEGTYEQYF	TGTGCCAGCAGCTACTTAGGGGAGGGTACCTACGAGCAGTACTTC
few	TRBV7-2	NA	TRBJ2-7	CASSLDFRGDEQYF	TGTGCCAGCAGCTTGGACTTTCGAGGCGACGAGCAGTACTTC
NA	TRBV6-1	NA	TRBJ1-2	CASGVGGSGYTF	TGTGCCAGTGGCGTGGGAGGGAGTGGCTACACCTTC
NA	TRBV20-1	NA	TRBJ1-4	CSAGRTPNEKLFF	TGCAGTGCCGGACGAACCCCTAATGAAAAACTGTTTTTT
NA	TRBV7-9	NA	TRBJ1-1	CATQDSNTEAFF	TGTGCCACACAGGACTCGAACACTGAAGCTTTCTTT
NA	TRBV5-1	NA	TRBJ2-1	CASTQNVGNEQFF	TGCGCCAGCACCCAGAACGTTGGCAATGAGCAGTTCTTC
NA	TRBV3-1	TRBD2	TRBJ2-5	CASSQVTAGALETQYF	TGTGCCAGCAGCCAAGTAACAGCGGGAGCCCTCGAGACCCAGTACTTC
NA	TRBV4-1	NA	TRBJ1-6	CASSQGNRADSPLHF	TGCGCCAGCAGCCAAGGGAACAGGGCGGATTCACCCCTCCACTTT
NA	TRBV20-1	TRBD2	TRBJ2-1	CSANNPGLAGGINEQFF	TGCAGTGCAAATAACCCGGGACTAGCGGGGGGGATCAATGAGCAGTTCTTC